The 10 T cell receptor beta chains below come from one sample, sequenced in a study of OX40 agonist ivuxolimab in advanced cancers. This table comes from immunoSEQ multiplex PCR, and its TCRdb copy is limited to in-frame clones, with some not included. The sample has approximately 87,000 clones, approximately 85% seen once. The sample was CD4+ or CD8+ T cells sorted from blood, taken in a trial of the OX40 agonist ivuxolimab. The receptor source for this set is an adult with an advanced solid tumor such as melanoma, head and neck, liver or kidney cancer.

V and J are TRBV30 and TRBJ1-4; D may be TRBD1 (6 bases). Trimming stripped 1 base from V and 10 bases from J, with 13 bases between. Germline CDR1 is GTSNPN and CDR2 is SVGIG (reference sequence). The CDR3 extends over 13 amino acids. The CDR3 sequence: CAWSAPGAPKLFF. The CDR3 DNA reads as TGTGCCTGGAGTGCCCCGGGGGCCCCAAAACTGTTTTTT.

The J gene is TRBJ2-7, the V gene TRBV4-1, with TRBD1 as a possible D gene (6 bases). Deletions cut 6 bases from V and 2 bases from J, with 17 bases between. CDR3 length equals 15 residues. Germline assignment: CDR1 MGHRA and CDR2 YSYEKL. The CDR3 nucleotides are TGCGCCAGCAGTTCTCGGACAGTTTCGGCCTACGAGCAGTACTTC. Translated: CASSSRTVSAYEQYF.

The chain has TRBV1 and TRBJ2-2. TRBV1 is annotated as a pseudogene. The CDR3 has 14 residues. The CDR3: CTSSQDPATGELFF. The CDR3 nucleotides read TGCACCAGCAGCCAAGATCCGGCCACCGGGGAGCTGTTTTTT.

This rearrangement joins TRBV6-6 to TRBJ2-1, with TRBD2 identical over 15 bases. V gave up 6 bases and J gave up 10 bases; unmatched junction bases: 7. The CDR3 is made up of 15 amino acids. Germline V gene lookup returns CDR1 MNHNY and CDR2 SVGAGI (reference sequence). The CDR3 is CASRSGLAGGYEQFF. The CDR3 nucleotides are TGTGCCAGCAGGTCGGGACTAGCGGGAGGATACGAGCAGTTCTTC.

For the CDR3, the DNA is TGCAGCGTTGAGGACAGGGGGCCCCGGGTGACCCAGTACTTC. This encodes CSVEDRGPRVTQYF. The chain uses TRBV29-1 and TRBJ2-5; 11 bases are a match to TRBD1. Germline loops: CDR1 SQVTM, CDR2 ANQGSEA. V gave up 3 bases and J gave up 7 bases; unmatched junction bases: 7. The CDR3 is 14 amino acids.

This sequence joins TRBV19 and TRBJ2-7, with 8 nucleotides matching TRBD2. Germline V gene lookup returns CDR1 LNHDA and CDR2 SQIVND (reference sequence). The CDR3 totals 15 residues. V was pared by 6 bases and J by 2 bases, with 9 bases of the junction left unmatched. This CDR3 reads CASSHGGGRTYEQYF. The DNA for the CDR3 is TGTGCCAGTAGCCACGGAGGCGGGAGGACCTACGAGCAGTACTTC.

This clone occurred once. The chain uses TRBV4-2 and TRBJ2-1; D call uncertain. Trimming took 1 base from V and 3 from J, leaving 10 bases between them. Germline loops: CDR1 LGHNA, CDR2 YNFKEQ. The CDR3 is 15 residues long. The CDR3 DNA is TGTGCCAGCAGCCAAGTCGTTGACAACTACAATGAGCAGTTCTTC. Translating it yields CASSQVVDNYNEQFF.

The genes are TRBV7-9 and TRBJ2-7; tentative D call: TRBD2 (5 bases). The germline CDR1 and CDR2 sequences are SEHNR and FQNEAQ (reference sequence). With 9 bases removed from V and 1 base from J, the gap between germline ends came to 31 bases. The CDR3 is 19 residues long. Here the CDR3 DNA reads TGTGCCAGACCAGAACCAGACCCTAAAGGGAGAGGTGATTCCTACGAGCAGTACTTC. It is translated as CARPEPDPKGRGDSYEQYF.

This clone was seen more than once but under ten times. The chain has TRBV4-1 and TRBJ2-1; 16 bases are shared with TRBD2. The CDR3 contains 16 residues. V shed 0 bases, J shed 15 bases, and the junction held 8 bases outside the gene matches. CDR1 and CDR2 from the germline V gene are MGHRA and YSYEKL. This chain's CDR3 is CASSQDPGTSGRVRFF. Written as DNA, the CDR3 is TGCGCCAGCAGCCAAGACCCTGGGACTAGCGGGAGGGTTCGGTTCTTC.

The rearrangement links TRBV18 to TRBJ2-5, with unresolved D. Trimming took 3 bases from V and 6 from J, leaving 5 bases between them. Germline V gene sequence: CDR1 KGHSH, CDR2 LQKENI. The CDR3 sequence is 11 residues long. The CDR3 nucleotides are TGTGCCAGCTCACCGGGAAAGACCCAGTACTTC. It is translated as CASSPGKTQYF.